This TCR beta chain was sequenced during a study of T cells in Graves' hyperthyroidism and ophthalmopathy. Looking at the study overall: Peripheral blood samples were taken at initial diagnosis, prior to any treatment.

Germline CDR1 is MNHNY and CDR2 is SVGAGI (reference sequence). V was pared by 0 bases and J by 6 bases, with 15 bases between. The CDR3 consists of 17 residues. From RNA transcripts, TCR beta CDR3 regions were amplified. TCR CDR3 regions were first amplified by RT-PCR with HTBI primers. TCRdb itself ran the multiplex PCR reads through MiXCR, one entry per CDR3 protein. In the table there are approximately 430,000 distinct CDR3 sequences, roughly 15% of which are singletons. Sequencing was performed on blood. The V gene is TRBV6-6, the J gene TRBJ1-6; no clear D gene. This sequence originates from a man between 18 and 35 years old with Graves' ophthalmopathy. CDR3 DNA: TGTGCCAGCAGTTACTCAGGCAGCCTCTGGGGTAATTCACCCCTCCACTTT. This gives the protein CASSYSGSLWGNSPLHF.